This TCR beta chain appears in the sequencing data of a study of shared clonotypes between healthy human individuals. About the study: Every donor yielded three CD4 naive, three CD4 memory, two CD8 naive and one CD8 memory plate.

The CDR3 runs 13 residues. After removal of 6 bases from V and 7 bases from J, the junction contained 5 bases not matched to a gene. Germline CDR1 and CDR2: MNHEY and SMNVEV (reference sequence). Study-level findings and limits: Roughly 5.3% of naive CD4 clonotypes were common to several donors.

In the case of this clone: Its antigen is not known.

Adult Caucasians living in Nashville, Tennessee made up all of the donors. The repertoire was sequenced with immunoSEQ multiplex PCR; TCRdb's copy has only in-frame clones and lacks some. The sample carries around 1.4 million clones, 98% recorded once. The sequence came from a man aged 25-45 years in good health. Sequencing was performed on naive CD4+ T cells sorted from blood. Sample subset: CD45RA+ positively selected. This chain links TRBV27 with TRBJ2-1; 8 positions match TRBD1. Here the CDR3 reads CASSSGTGNEQFF. The CDR3, as DNA: TGTGCCAGCAGCTCCGGGACAGGAAATGAGCAGTTCTTC.